This T cell receptor (beta chain) was identified in a study of identical twins. Template switching supplied a universal primer site; unique molecular identifiers were carried on the cDNA. One entry per CDR3 protein, called by TCRdb with MiXCR from the 5' RACE reads. The sample includes 640,000 or so distinct CDR3 sequences, over 5% seen only once; the top ten take 1.5% to 2%. Study-wide results and caveats: Memory repertoires showed no such pattern, whereas abundant cord blood beta clonotypes carried fewer insertions. Excess sharing between twins was weaker in beta out-of-frame sequences.

The CDR3 sequence is 9 residues long. Per the germline V gene, CDR1 is SQVTM and CDR2 is ANQGSEA. Trimming removed 6 bases from V and 6 bases from J, with 5 bases in between. This clonotype was recorded at least ten times. Its antigen is still unknown. Only healthy Caucasians were enrolled as donors. Sequencing was carried out using naive T cells sorted from blood. This chain connects TRBV29-1 to TRBJ1-1; D unresolved. The sequence was collected from a man between 18 and 29 years old in good health. This CDR3 reads CSVLPEAFF. The CDR3 nucleotides read TGCAGCGTCCTCCCTGAAGCTTTCTTT.